Detailed here is one T cell receptor beta chain. The antigen it binds to is not known. Qualities for individual bases were not recorded, and no much larger clone is one base off. These data belong to a study of blood T cell repertoires in COVID-19 (dated by TCRdb to about 2020). Concerning the study at large: Samples from collaborators originated in the United States, Italy and Spain and spanned both the acute and convalescent phases of COVID-19. A de-identified subject ID, COVID-19 status, age in years and sex were almost always included in the sample metadata. The repertoires were made available in a free public database intended to serve as a resource for research on the immune response to SARS-CoV-2. Where available, HLA class I and class II types were taken from metadata supplied by the sample provider and were not determined by assay-based typing. Subjects who had been exposed to COVID-19, were actively infected with it, or had recovered from it provided the deeply sampled blood TCRbeta repertoires that made up the dataset. The material from the prospective study consisted of cDNA or gDNA derived from T cells, B-cell-depleted T cells, or PBMCs. Samples were obtained from the ongoing ImmuneRACE study (first 160 participants) and from approximately 1,200 subjects provided by 6 global collaborators. Broad study findings and their caveats: Clinical and demographic metadata were provided uncurated, with the amount varying by source and participant.

CDR1 and CDR2 are drawn from the germline V gene: SGHTA, FQGTGA. The germline V end is reduced by 5 bases and the J end by 2 bases; junction bases left unmatched: 4. CDR3 length: 15 amino acids, cysteine to phenylalanine. This entry keeps only the CDR3 DNA: 45 bases, framed from base 1. Participants in the prospective study were enrolled through a virtual design, were aged roughly 18 to 100 years, and lived in approximately 25 United States geographic areas. To assign participants to cohorts, the prospective study relied on clinical history that participants themselves reported in a screening survey and a study questionnaire. Mobile phlebotomists in the prospective study collected whole blood, serum and a nasopharyngeal or oropharyngeal swab from every participant. Additional blood draws and questionnaires over an approximately two-month period could optionally be provided by prospective study participants. Before DNA extraction, blood samples from the prospective study were shipped at room temperature or frozen.

The immunoSEQ Assay, a bias-controlled multiplex PCR, was used to amplify TCRbeta CDR3 regions from genomic DNA. On the authors' methods: The number of nucleated cells in each sample was estimated by amplification of reference gene primers within the assay. Sequence reads were collapsed and filtered to measure the absolute abundance of every unique TCRbeta CDR3 rearrangement. For each sample, productive Simpson clonality was calculated as the square root of Simpson's diversity index across productive rearrangements. TCRdb provides this immuneACCESS table in a form limited to in-frame rearrangements. Some clones are lacking; in checked studies, under half of them reflect an unresolved V gene, and why the rest are absent is not known. V, J and clone size derive from that table, while D and trimming were established from the DNA sequence. Within this sample are about 180,000 clones, with 89% of them counted one time only. The ten largest clonotypes hold 2% to 2.5% of the sample.

This TCR was sampled from a woman aged 40 to 49 with acute COVID-19. The rearrangement combines TRBV7-3 with TRBJ2-2; 8 nucleotides in the junction match TRBD2. The sample taken for sequencing was PBMCs or T cells enriched from blood (not recorded which). At the DNA level, the sequence is TGTGCCAGCAGCACGAGCGGGAGTAACACCGGGGAGCTGTTTTTT. It encodes CASSTSGSNTGELFF. Reference TRBV7-3 and TRBJ2-2 proteins supply the regions before and after the CDR3; the full variable domain is: GAGVSQTPSNKVTEKGKYVELRCDPISGHTALYWYRQSLGQGPEFLIYFQGTGAADDSGLPNDRFFAVRPEGSVSTLKIQRTERGDSAVYLCASSTSGSNTGELFFGEGSRLTVL.